Listed here is a single T cell receptor beta chain. Cohorts were based on clinical histories the participants reported. The record originates from a study of blood T cell repertoires in COVID-19. Across the whole study: T cells, B-cell-depleted T cells, or PBMCs supplied cDNA or gDNA.

The CDR3 covers 16 residues. CDR1 MGHRA and CDR2 YSYEKL come from the germline V gene. The ends lost 0 bases at V and 2 bases at J; junction bases unmatched: 7. The assay was immunoSEQ multiplex PCR, and TCRdb's table has in-frame clones only and misses some. The sample shows some 460,000 clones, 87% of them seen only once. Sequenced input: PBMCs or T cells enriched from blood (not recorded which). The V and J genes are TRBV4-1 and TRBJ2-7; 7 bases map to TRBD2. The TCR sequence derives from a young woman with acute COVID-19. The CDR3 DNA reads TGCGCCAGCAGCCAAGATAGCCTAGCGGAGGCCTACGAGCAGTACTTC. Its translation is CASSQDSLAEAYEQYF.